The sequence of this T cell receptor (beta chain) was determined in a study of cytomegalovirus exposure and HLA in healthy donors. Findings of the study overall: Under in vitro conditions, three CMV-associated chains were confirmed as specific for CMV antigens. Clonal expansion was found to be greater in HLA-associated TCR beta chains than in equally common others in a later analysis.

The CDR3 extends over 18 amino acids. Trimming pared 4 bases from V and 0 bases from J, leaving 20 bases between. Germline CDR1 and CDR2: SGHDT and YYEEEE. Primers included in the PCR were 60 Vbeta and 13 Jbeta primers. Sequenced by immunoSEQ multiplex PCR; TCRdb stores in-frame clones only, minus some. Recorded for this sample: roughly 190,000 clones. A word on this clone: Its target is unknown. In the same sample, other DNA sequences code for this CDR3.

The V gene is TRBV5-6, the J gene TRBJ1-5; a weak D match, TRBD1 (6 bases). Sequenced sample: PBMCs. The origin of this receptor is a man between 25 and 39 years old in good health and CMV-seronegative. The CDR3 region is CASSRTGKWGYSNQPQHF. In nucleotides, the CDR3 is TGTGCCAGCAGCCGTACAGGGAAGTGGGGTTATAGCAATCAGCCCCAGCATTTT.